What follows are 10 T cell receptor beta chains derived from one specimen sequenced in a study of quantifying T cell responses using KT2 cells. Study information: cDNA was made from DNase-treated RNA using alpha and beta constant primers.

A single-stranded UMI oligo with SP2 sequence was ligated to cDNA 3' ends. The first PCR ran roughly 4 cycles with an equimolar RC1.1 and RC1.2 beta primer mix. TCRdb independently ran MiXCR on the UMI-ligation and nested PCR reads; one entry per CDR3 protein. Counted here are about 33,000 distinct CDR3 sequences, approximately 10% occurring once; the ten biggest clones make up about 9.5%. Sequencing was carried out using PBMCs spiked with cells of the T cell clone KT2. These receptors originate from a human donor.

V gene TRBV5-1 combines with J gene TRBJ1-1, with D maybe TRBD1 (6 bases). In germline, CDR1 is SGHRS, CDR2 YFSETQ. The CDR3 totals 16 residues. V gave up 3 bases and J gave up 4 bases, with 19 bases separating them. The CDR3 region has the DNA TGCGCCAGCAGCTGGGGGGGCAGGGCTTACGGCACTGAAGCTTTCTTT. Its protein is CASSWGGRAYGTEAFF.

This clonotype occurred many times. The chain links TRBV29-1 to TRBJ2-7, with D perhaps being TRBD1 or TRBD2 (6 bases each). Per germline, CDR1 SQVTM and CDR2 ANQGSEA. Trimming cost V 4 bases and J 4 bases, with 17 bases left between them. The CDR3 is made up of 14 amino acids. CDR3 residues: CSVGGGPTTYEQYF. As DNA, the CDR3 is TGCAGCGTTGGAGGGGGGCCAACCACGTACGAGCAGTACTTC.

In its sample, this clonotype is medium-sized (0.01 to 0.1%). The chain employs TRBV6-1 and TRBJ1-5, with 7 bases fitting TRBD1. The trim removed 7 bases at V and 7 bases at J, leaving 7 bases unmatched. Per the germline V gene, CDR1 is MNHNS and CDR2 is SASEGT. The CDR3 runs 13 residues. The CDR3 reads CASNIDRDQPQHF. The DNA for the CDR3 is TGTGCCAGCAATATTGACAGGGACCAGCCCCAGCATTTT.

The chain uses TRBV9 and TRBJ1-2, with D perhaps matching TRBD1 (6 bases). Germline CDR1 is SGDLS and CDR2 is YYNGEE. The CDR3 has 16 amino acids. Trimming removed 0 bases from V and 0 bases from J, with 12 bases in between. The CDR3 region has the DNA TGTGCCAGCAGCGTAGACCAGGGGATTACTAACTATGGCTACACCTTC. This encodes CASSVDQGITNYGYTF.

In its sample, this clonotype was seen many times. The V call is TRBV7-6, the J call TRBJ2-3; possible D gene TRBD2, 5 bases. The CDR3 length is 16 residues. Trimming shortened V by 5 bases and J by 3 bases, and 18 bases separated the two germline ends. CDR1 and CDR2 from the germline V gene are SGHVS and FNYEAQ. The CDR3 sequence: CASSTRYRGRTDTQYF. CDR3 DNA sequence: TGTGCCAGCAGCACTCGGTATCGTGGGAGAACAGATACGCAGTATTTT.

This clonotype is judged medium-sized. V is TRBV7-2 and J is TRBJ2-2; no clear D gene. V lost 4 bases and J lost 0, with 3 bases in between. The germline gives CDR1 SGHTA, CDR2 FQGNSA. The CDR3 totals 13 residues. The CDR3 region has the DNA TGTGCCAGCAGCTCGACGAACACCGGGGAGCTGTTTTTT. This codes for CASSSTNTGELFF.

Details on this clonotype: A much more abundant neighbour one base away suggests this may be a read error. The V gene is TRBV12-3 or TRBV12-4, the J gene TRBJ2-7, with D possibly being TRBD2 (5 bases). The CDR3 is made up of 14 amino acids. Trimming took 6 bases from V and 2 from J, leaving 14 bases between them. DNA for the CDR3: TGTGCCAGCAGCCCTACTTCTAGCACCTACGAGCAGTACTTC. This translates into CASSPTSSTYEQYF.

The chain is built from TRBV12-5 and TRBJ2-5; 9 bases align to TRBD1. V shed 5 bases, J shed 2 bases, and the junction held 9 bases outside the gene matches. The CDR3 totals 16 residues. Germline loops: CDR1 LGHNT, CDR2 FRNRAP. The CDR3, as DNA: TGTGCTAGTGGTAAAACCGGGACAGGGCCTCAAGAGACCCAGTACTTC. Translation gives CASGKTGTGPQETQYF.

There are a few counts of this clonotype. V gene TRBV29-1 combines with J gene TRBJ2-7; D call uncertain. There are 13 residues in the CDR3. V lost 3 bases and J 3 bases, leaving 12 bases between the germline ends. CDR1 SQVTM and CDR2 ANQGSEA come from the germline V gene. CDR3 loop: CSVDLGSGYEQYF. The CDR3 DNA follows: TGCAGCGTTGATTTAGGGTCAGGCTACGAGCAGTACTTC.

This clonotype showed up just a few times. The V gene is TRBV3-1, the J gene TRBJ2-7; TRBD2 is a possible D gene (5 bases). Trimming removed 6 bases from V and 0 bases from J, with 15 bases in between. The CDR3 runs 15 residues. Germline lookup yields CDR1 LGHDT and CDR2 YNNKEL (reference sequence). The CDR3, as DNA: TGTGCCAGCAGTGGAAAGGTAGCGCACTCCTACGAGCAGTACTTC. Its translation: CASSGKVAHSYEQYF.